The sequence of this T cell receptor beta chain was determined in a study of T cell changes during pregnancy in multiple sclerosis. V lost 4 bases and J lost 1, with 8 bases in between. The CDR3 runs to 14 residues. Germline V gene sequence: CDR1 WSHSY, CDR2 SAAADI. Here immunoSEQ multiplex PCR was the method, and the copy in TCRdb shows in-frame clones only, minus some. The sample includes roughly 100,000 clones, about 90% of them seen just once. V and J are TRBV10-2 and TRBJ2-1, with a weak D call TRBD2 (6 bases). This material consisted of peripheral blood, taken after pregnancy. The TCR originated in a female donor with multiple sclerosis, enrolled in a pregnancy study. CDR3 amino acids: CASSGGRSYNEQFF. The CDR3 region has the DNA TGCGCCAGCAGTGGGGGGAGGTCCTACAATGAGCAGTTCTTC.